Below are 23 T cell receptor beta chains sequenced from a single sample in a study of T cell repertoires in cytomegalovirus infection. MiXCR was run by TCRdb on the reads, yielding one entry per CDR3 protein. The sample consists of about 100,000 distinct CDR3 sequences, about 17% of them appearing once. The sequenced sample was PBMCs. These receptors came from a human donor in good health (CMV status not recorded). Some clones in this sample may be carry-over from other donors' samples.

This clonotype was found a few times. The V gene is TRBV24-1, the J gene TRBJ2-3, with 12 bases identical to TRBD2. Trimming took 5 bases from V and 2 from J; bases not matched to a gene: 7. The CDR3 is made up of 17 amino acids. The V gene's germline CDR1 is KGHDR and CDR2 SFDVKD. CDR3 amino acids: CATSASGLAGITDTQYF. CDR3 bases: TGTGCCACCAGTGCCTCCGGACTAGCGGGGATCACAGATACGCAGTATTTT.

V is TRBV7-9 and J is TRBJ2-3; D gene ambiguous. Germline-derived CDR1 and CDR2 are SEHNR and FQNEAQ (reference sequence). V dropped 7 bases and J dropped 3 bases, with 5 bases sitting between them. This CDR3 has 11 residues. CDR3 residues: CASTLTDTQYF. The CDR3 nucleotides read TGTGCCAGCACCCTGACAGATACGCAGTATTTT.

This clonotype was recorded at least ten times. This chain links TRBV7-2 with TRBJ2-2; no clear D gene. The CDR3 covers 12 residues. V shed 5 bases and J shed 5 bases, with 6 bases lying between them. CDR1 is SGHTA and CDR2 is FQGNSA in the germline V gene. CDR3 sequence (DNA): TGTGCCAGCAGCCGCTCTACCGGGGAGCTGTTTTTT. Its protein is CASSRSTGELFF.

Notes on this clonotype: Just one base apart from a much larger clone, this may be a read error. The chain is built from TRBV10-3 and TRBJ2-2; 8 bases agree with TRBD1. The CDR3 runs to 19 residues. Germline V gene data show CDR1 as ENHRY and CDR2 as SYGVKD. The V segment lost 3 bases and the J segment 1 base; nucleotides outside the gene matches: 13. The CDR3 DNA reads TGTGCCATCAGTGACTCCCCCCAGGGGGCCTTTATGAACACCGGGGAGCTGTTTTTT. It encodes CAISDSPQGAFMNTGELFF.

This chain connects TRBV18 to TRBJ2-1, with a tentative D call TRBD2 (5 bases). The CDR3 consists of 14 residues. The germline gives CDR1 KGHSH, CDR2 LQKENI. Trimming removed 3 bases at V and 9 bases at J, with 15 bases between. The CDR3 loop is CASSPQIGESEQFF. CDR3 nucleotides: TGTGCCAGCTCACCCCAGATCGGGGAGAGTGAGCAGTTCTTC.

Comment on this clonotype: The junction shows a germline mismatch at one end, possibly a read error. Here the CDR3 DNA reads TGTGTCAGCAGCACTGGACAAAACACTGAGGCTTTCTTT. Translation: CVSSTGQNTEAFF. The chain employs TRBV7-2 and TRBJ1-1; possibly TRBD1 for D (5 bases). Germline lookup yields CDR1 SGHTA and CDR2 FQGNSA. CDR3 length equals 13 residues.

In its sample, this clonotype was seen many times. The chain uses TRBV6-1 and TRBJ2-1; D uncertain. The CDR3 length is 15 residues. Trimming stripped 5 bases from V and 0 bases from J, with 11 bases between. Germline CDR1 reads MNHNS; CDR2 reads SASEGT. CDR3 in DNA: TGTGCCAGCAGTCCCCGGCCCAGCTCCTACAATGAGCAGTTCTTC. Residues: CASSPRPSSYNEQFF.

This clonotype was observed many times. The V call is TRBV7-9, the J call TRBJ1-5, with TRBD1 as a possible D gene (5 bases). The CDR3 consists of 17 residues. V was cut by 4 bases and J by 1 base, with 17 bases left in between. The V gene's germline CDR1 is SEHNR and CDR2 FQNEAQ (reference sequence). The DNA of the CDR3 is TGTGCCAGCAGCTCTGATACATTCCGGGACAGCAATCAGCCCCAGCATTTT. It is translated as CASSSDTFRDSNQPQHF.

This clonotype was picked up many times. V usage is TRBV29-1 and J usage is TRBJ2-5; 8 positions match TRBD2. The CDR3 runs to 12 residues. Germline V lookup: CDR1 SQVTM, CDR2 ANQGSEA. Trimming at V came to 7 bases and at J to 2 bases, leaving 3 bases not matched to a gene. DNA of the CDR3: TGCAGCGGGATAGCGGGGCAAGAGACCCAGTACTTC. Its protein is CSGIAGQETQYF. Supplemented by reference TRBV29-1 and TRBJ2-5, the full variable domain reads SAVISQKPSRDICQRGTSLTIQCQVDSQVTMMFWYRQQPGQSLTLIATANQGSEATYESGFVIDKFPISRPNLTFSTLTVSNMSPEDSSIYLCSGIAGQETQYFGPGTRLLVL.

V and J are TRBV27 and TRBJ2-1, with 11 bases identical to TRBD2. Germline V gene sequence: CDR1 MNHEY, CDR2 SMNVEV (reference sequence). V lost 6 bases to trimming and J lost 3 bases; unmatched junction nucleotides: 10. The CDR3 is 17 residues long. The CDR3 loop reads CASSAFSGGVSYNEQFF. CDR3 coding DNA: TGTGCCAGCAGCGCTTTTAGCGGGGGGGTTAGCTACAATGAGCAGTTCTTC.

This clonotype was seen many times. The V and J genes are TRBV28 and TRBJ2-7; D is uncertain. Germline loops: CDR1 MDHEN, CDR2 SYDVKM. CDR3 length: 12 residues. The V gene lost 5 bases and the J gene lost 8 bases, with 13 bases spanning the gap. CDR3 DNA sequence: TGTGCCAGCAGTACCAACGGGCTAAAGCAGTACTTC. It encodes CASSTNGLKQYF.

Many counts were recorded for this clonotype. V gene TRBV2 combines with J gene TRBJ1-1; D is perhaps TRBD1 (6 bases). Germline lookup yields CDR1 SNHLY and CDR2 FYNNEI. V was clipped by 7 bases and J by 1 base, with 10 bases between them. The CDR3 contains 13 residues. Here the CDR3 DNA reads TGTGCCAGCAAGAGGGGGTCGAACACTGAAGCTTTCTTT. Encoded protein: CASKRGSNTEAFF. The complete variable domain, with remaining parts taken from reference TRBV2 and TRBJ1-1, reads EPEVTQTPSHQVTQMGQEVILRCVPISNHLYFYWYRQILGQKVEFLVSFYNNEISEKSEIFDDQFSVERPDGSNFTLKIRSTKLEDSAMYFCASKRGSNTEAFFGQGTRLTVV.

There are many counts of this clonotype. The CDR3 region is CASSKVSWAGNTIYF. CDR3 bases: TGTGCCAGCAGTAAAGTATCATGGGCTGGAAACACCATATATTTT. This chain joins TRBV28 and TRBJ1-3; D unresolved. The CDR3 loop spans 15 amino acids. Germline CDR1 and CDR2: MDHEN and SYDVKM. V gave up 5 bases and J gave up 2 bases, with 13 bases separating them. The variable domain in full, with the rest retrieved from reference TRBV28 and TRBJ1-3, is DVKVTQSSRYLVKRTGEKVFLECVQDMDHENMFWYRQDPGLGLRLIYFSYDVKMKEKGDIPEGYSVSREKKERFSLILESASTNQTSMYLCASSKVSWAGNTIYFGEGSWLTVV.

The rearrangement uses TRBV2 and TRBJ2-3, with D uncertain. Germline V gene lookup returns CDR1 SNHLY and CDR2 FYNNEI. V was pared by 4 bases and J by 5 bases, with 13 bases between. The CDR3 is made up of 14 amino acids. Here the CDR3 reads CASSVNPPEDTQYF. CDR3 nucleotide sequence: TGTGCCAGCAGTGTGAACCCCCCGGAAGATACGCAGTATTTT.

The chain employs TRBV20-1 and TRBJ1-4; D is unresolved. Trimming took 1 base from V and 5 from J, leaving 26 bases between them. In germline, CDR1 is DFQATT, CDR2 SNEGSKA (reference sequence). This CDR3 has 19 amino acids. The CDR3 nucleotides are TGCAGTGCTAGAGCCCAACTTCTTAATGCGACGGAAGAAAATGAAAAACTGTTTTTT. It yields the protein CSARAQLLNATEENEKLFF.

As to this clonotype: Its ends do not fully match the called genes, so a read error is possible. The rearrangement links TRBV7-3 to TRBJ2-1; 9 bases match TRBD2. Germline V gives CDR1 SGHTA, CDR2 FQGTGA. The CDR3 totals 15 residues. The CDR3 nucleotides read TGTGCCAGCAGCTTGGGCGGGGGGGCCAAGACTGAGCAGTCCTTC. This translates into CASSLGGGAKTEQSF.

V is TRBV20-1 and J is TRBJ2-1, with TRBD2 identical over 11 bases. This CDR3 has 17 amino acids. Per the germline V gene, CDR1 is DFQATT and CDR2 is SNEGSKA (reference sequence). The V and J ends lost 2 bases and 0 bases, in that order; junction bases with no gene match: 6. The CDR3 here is CSARPSGGSSSYNEQFF. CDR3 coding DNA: TGCAGTGCTAGACCTAGCGGGGGGTCGAGCTCCTACAATGAGCAGTTCTTC.

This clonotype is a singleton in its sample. The CDR3 nucleotides are TGCATCGCGAGGTCAGGGGACGGCTACACCTTC. This translates into CIARSGDGYTF. This rearrangement joins TRBV29-1 to TRBJ1-2, with D maybe TRBD1 (6 bases). Germline lookup yields CDR1 SQVTM and CDR2 ANQGSEA. The CDR3 extends over 11 amino acids.

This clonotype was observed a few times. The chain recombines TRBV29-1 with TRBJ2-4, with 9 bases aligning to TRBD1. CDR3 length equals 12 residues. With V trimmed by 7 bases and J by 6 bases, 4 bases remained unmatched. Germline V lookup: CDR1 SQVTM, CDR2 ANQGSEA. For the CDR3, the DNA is TGCAGCGCCCGGACAGGGGCAAACATTCAGTACTTC. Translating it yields CSARTGANIQYF.

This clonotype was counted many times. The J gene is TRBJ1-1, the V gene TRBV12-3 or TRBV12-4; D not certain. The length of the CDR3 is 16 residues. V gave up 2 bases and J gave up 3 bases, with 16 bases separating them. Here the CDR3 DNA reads TGTGCCAGCAGTTTAATATCGAGTAGCCGATACACTGAAGCTTTCTTT. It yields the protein CASSLISSSRYTEAFF.

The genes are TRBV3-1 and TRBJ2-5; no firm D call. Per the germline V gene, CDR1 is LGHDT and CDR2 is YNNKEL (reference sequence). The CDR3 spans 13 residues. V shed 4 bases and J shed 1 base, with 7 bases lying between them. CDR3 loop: CASSRAIQETQYF. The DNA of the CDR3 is TGTGCCAGCAGCCGCGCTATCCAAGAGACCCAGTACTTC.

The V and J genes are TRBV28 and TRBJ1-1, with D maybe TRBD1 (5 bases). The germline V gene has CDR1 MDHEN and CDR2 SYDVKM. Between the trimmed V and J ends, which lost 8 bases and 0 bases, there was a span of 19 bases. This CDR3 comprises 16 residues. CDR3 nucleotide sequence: TGTGCCAGCCCGGGAAAAAAAGGGGCCATGAACACTGAAGCTTTCTTT. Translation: CASPGKKGAMNTEAFF.

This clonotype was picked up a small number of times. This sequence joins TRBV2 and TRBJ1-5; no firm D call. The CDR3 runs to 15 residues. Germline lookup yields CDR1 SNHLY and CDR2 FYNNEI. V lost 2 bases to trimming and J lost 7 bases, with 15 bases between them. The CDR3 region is CASSELTGTGQPQHF. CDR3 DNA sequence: TGTGCCAGCAGTGAATTAACGGGTACGGGACAGCCCCAGCATTTT.